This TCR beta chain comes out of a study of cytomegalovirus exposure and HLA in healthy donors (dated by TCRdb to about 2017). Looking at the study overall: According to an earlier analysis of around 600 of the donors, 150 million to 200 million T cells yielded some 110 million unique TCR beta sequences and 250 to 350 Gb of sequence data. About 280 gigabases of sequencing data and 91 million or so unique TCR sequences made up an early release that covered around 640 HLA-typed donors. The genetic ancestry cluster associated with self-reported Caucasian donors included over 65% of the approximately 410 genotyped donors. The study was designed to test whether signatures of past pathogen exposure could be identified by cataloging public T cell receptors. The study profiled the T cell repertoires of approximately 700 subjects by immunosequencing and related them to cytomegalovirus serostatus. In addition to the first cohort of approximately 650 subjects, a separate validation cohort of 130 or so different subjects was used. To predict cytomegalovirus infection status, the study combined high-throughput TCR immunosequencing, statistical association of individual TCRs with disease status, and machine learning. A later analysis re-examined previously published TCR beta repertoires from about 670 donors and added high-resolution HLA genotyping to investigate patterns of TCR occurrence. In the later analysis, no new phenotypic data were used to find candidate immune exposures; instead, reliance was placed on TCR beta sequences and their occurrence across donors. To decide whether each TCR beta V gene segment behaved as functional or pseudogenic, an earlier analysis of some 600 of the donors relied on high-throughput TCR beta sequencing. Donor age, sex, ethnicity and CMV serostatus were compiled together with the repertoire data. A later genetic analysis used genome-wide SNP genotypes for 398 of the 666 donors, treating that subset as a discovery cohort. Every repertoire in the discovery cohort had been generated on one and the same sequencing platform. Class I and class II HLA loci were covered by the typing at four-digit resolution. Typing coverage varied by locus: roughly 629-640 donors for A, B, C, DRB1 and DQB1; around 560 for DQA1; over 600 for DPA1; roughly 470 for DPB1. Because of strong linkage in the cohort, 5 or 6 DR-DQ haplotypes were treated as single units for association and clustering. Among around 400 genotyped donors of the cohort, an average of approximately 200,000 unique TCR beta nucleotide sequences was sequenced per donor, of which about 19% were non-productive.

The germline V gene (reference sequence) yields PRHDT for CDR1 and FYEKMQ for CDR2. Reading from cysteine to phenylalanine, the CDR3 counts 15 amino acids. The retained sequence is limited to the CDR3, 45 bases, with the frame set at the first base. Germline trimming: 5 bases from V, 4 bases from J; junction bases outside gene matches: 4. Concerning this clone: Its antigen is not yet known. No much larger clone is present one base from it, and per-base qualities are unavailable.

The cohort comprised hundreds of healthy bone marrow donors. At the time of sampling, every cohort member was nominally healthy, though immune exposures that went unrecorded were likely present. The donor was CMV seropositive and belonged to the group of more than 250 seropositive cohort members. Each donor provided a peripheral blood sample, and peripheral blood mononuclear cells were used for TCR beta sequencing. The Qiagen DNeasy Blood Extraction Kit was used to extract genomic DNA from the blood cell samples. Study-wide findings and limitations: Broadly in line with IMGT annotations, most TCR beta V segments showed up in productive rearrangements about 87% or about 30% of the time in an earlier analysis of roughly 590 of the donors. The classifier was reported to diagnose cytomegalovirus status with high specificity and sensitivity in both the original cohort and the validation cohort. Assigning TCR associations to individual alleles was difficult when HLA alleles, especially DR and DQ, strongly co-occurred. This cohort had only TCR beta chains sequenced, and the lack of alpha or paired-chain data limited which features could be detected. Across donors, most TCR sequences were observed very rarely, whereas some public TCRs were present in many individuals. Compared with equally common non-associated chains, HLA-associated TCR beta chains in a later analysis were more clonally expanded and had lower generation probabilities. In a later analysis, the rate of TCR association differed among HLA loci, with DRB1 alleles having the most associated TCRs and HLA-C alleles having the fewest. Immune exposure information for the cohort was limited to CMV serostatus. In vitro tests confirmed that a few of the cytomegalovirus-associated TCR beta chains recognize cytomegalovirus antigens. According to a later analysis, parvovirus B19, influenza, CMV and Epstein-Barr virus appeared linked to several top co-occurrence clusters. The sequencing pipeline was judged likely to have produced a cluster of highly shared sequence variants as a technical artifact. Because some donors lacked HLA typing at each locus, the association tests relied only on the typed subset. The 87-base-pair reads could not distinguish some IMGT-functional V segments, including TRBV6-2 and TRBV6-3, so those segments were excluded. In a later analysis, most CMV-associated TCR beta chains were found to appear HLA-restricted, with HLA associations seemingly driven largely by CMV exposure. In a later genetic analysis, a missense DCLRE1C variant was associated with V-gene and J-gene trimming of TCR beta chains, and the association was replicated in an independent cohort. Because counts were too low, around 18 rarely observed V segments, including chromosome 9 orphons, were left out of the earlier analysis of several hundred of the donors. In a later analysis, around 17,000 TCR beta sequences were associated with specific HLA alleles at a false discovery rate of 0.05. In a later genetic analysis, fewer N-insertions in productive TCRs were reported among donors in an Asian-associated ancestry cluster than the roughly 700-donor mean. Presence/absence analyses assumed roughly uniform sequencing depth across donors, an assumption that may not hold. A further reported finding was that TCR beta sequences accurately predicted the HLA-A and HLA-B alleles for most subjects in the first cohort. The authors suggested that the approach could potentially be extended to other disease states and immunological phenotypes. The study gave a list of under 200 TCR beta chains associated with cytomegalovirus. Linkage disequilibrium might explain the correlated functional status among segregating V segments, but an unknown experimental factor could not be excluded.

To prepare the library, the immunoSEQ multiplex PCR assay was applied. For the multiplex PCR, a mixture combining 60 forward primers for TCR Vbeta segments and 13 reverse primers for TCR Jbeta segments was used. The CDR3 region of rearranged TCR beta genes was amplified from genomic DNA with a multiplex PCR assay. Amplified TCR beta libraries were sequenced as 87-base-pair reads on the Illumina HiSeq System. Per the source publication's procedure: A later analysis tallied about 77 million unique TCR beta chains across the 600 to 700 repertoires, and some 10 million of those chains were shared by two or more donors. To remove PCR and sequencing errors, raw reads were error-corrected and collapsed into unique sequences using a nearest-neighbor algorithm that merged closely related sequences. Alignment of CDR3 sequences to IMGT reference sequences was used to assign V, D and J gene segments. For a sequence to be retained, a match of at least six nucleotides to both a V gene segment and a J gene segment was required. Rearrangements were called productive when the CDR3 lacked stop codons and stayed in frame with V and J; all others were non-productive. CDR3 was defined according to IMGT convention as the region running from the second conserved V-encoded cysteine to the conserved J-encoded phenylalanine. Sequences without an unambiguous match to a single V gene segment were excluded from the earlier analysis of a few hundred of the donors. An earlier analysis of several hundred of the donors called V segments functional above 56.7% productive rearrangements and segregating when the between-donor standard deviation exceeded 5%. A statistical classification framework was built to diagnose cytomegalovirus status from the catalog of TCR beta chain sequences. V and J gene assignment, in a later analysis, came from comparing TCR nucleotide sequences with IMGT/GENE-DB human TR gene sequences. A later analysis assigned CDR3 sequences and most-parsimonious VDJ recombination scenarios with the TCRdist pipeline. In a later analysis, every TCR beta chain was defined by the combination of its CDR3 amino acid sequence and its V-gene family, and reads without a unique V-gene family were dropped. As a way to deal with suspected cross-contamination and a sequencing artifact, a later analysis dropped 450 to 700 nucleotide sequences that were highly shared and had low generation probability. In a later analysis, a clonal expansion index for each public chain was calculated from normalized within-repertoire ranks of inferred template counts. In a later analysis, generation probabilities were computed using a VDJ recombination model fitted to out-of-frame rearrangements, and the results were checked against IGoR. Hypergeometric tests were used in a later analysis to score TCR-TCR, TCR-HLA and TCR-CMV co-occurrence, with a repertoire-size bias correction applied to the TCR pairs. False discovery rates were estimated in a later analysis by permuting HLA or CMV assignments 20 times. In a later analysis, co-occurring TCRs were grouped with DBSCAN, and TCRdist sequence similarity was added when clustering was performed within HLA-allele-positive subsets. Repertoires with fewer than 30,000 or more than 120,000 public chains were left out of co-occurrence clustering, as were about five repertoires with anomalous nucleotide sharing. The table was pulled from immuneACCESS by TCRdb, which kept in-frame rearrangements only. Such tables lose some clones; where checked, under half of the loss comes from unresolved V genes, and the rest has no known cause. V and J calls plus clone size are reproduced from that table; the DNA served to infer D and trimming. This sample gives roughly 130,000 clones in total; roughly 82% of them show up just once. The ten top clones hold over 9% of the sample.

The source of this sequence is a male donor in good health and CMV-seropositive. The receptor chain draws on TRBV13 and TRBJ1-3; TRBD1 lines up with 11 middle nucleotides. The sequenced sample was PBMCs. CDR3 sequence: CASSPGTGGGNTIYF. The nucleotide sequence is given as TGTGCCAGCAGCCCCGGGACAGGGGGAGGAAACACCATATATTTT. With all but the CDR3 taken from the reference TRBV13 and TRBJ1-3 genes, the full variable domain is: AAGVIQSPRHLIKEKRETATLKCYPIPRHDTVYWYQQGPGQDPQFLISFYEKMQSDKGSIPDRFSAQQFSDYHSELNMSSLELGDSALYFCASSPGTGGGNTIYFGEGSWLTVV.